The rows below give T cell receptor beta chains drawn from one sample of a study of T cells in Graves' hyperthyroidism and ophthalmopathy. TCRdb itself ran the multiplex PCR reads through MiXCR, one entry per CDR3 protein. In the table there are roughly 700,000 distinct CDR3 sequences, under 45% of which are singletons. The specimen was blood. The receptor set was obtained from a woman in her thirties or forties with Graves' hyperthyroidism. CDR3s leave out the opening cysteine and the closing phenylalanine or tryptophan. Fields, in order: J gene, V gene, CDR3 protein.

>TRBJ1-5|TRBV2
ASSEEGGSNQPQH
>TRBJ2-2|TRBV9
ASSPRVTTGELF
>TRBJ2-7|TRBV6-5
ASTYGGLNEQY
>TRBJ2-7|TRBV7-9
ASSHPGQVKYEQY
>TRBJ2-3|TRBV15
ATSRATADTQY
>TRBJ2-2|TRBV2
ASRGEAGPTGELF
>TRBJ2-5|TRBV29-1
SVFQGAAETQY
>TRBJ1-2|TRBV20-1
SASTGPGGWT
>TRBJ1-4|TRBV4-3
ASNQNMGTNEKLF
>TRBJ2-7|TRBV10-2
ASSLGSRESEQY
>TRBJ2-2|TRBV10-3
AISPNRDRELF
>TRBJ1-2|TRBV7-2
ASSSYGGGIDGYT
>TRBJ2-5|TRBV12-3/TRBV12-4
ASCSGTCETQY
>TRBJ1-1|TRBV7-9
ASSRVQGNTEAF
>TRBJ1-1|TRBV7-2
ASSLPAKNTEAF
>TRBJ2-5|TRBV20-1
SAREIQGKETQY
>TRBJ1-3|TRBV5-8
ASSWDSLSGNTIY
>TRBJ1-2|TRBV3-1
ASSQEGAYGYT
>TRBJ2-7|TRBV7-9
ASSLGAIYEQY
>TRBJ2-7|TRBV6-1
ASSEVGVRGEQY
>TRBJ2-7|TRBV7-2
ASSYQEHSYEQY
>TRBJ2-2|TRBV7-2
ASSPSRFGRAYTGELF